This T cell receptor (beta chain) emerged from a study of tumor and adjacent non-tumor tissue in lung cancer (dated by TCRdb to about 2018). With regard to the full study: By cancer type, the cohort comprised eleven to twelve adenocarcinoma patients, 2 squamous cell carcinoma patients and 1 small cell lung cancer patient. Using bulk TCRbeta repertoires from approximately 15 lung cancer patients, the study set lung tumor tissue side by side with matched distant non-tumor lung tissue. The 15 enrolled patients, of whom around 10 were men and 5 were women, were aged about 31 to 76 years and were diagnosed with TNM stage I to III disease. For each patient, one tumor sample and one normal lung sample were taken, giving thirty paired specimens that underwent TCRbeta CDR3 sequencing. Sequencing generated a total of some 130 million productive TCRbeta reads, averaging approximately 4 million reads per sample.

The library was made by multiplex PCR. Instrument on record: Illumina HiSeq 2500. TCRbeta libraries were constructed through three rounds of nested PCR with primers (Table S4) according to protocols modified from ARM-PCR. Before sequencing, PCR products of 200-500 bp were excised from the gel and purified with the QIAquick gel extraction kit. The authors' pipeline ran thus. Trimmomatic was used to clean the reads, FLASH merged the cleaned reads into complete CDR3 sequences, and MiTCR assigned the sequences to V(D)J germline segments. Clonal diversity was calculated as the inverse Simpson's index using VDJtools. In-frame sequences without a premature stop codon were defined as productive reads. TCRdb reworked the public reads: Q25 trimming with fastp, MiXCR clone assembly, productive beta chains retained. Every distinct CDR3 protein forms one entry, paired with its most common genes and DNA. These V and J calls derive from TCRdb rather than the authors' analysis. Within this sample are 70,000 to 90,000 distinct CDR3 sequences, with more than 60% of them counted one time only. Together, the top ten hold about 12% of the sample.

RNA was isolated from bulk unsorted tissue, and RNA quality was assessed with a NanoDrop ND-1000 and an Agilent 2100. Newly diagnosed lung cancer patients without prior chemotherapy who had been admitted for thoracic surgery in China between August and November 2014 were enrolled as donors. Patients who had received previous radiotherapy or chemotherapy, or who had another concurrent cancer, were excluded from the study. Surgical tissue pieces of roughly 1-2.3 cm3 were preserved in RNAlater solution and stored at -80 °C until use. General study outcomes and caveats: Tumor tissue showed significantly higher TCR diversity (inverse Simpson) than normal lung tissue, at about 400 vs 150 (P = 0.0075, Mann-Whitney U test). With only about 16 patients in the cohort, the authors noted that larger samples and more detailed clinical data are needed. Peripheral blood was not sequenced, so blood TCRbeta repertoires in these lung cancer patients were not examined. The methods do not name the sequencing platform or mention unique molecular identifiers. In normal lung, the top 100 clones accounted for a significantly larger cumulative share of the repertoire than in tumor tissue. Significantly higher TCR diversity was found in younger patients, and higher tumor TCR diversity was associated with shorter overall and disease-free survival.

Inclusive of the bounding cysteine and phenylalanine, the CDR3 is 14 residues long. Here the CDR3 DNA is all that survives: 42 bases in frame from base 1. Regarding this clonotype: The target of this receptor is not known. One end of the junction does not line up with germline, which may come from a read error.

The source material was lung tumor tissue. The TCR was taken from a woman aged 45-65 years with non-small cell lung cancer. Recombination linked TRBV12-3 or TRBV12-4 to TRBJ2-1; 8 central bases correspond to TRBD2. The CDR3 corresponds to CVSRLASFYNEQFF. The base sequence is TGTGTCAGCAGACTAGCGTCCTTCTACAATGAGCAGTTCTTC.